This entry concerns a single TCR beta chain. The CDR3 contains 16 residues. V was clipped by 1 base and J by 2 bases, with 15 bases between them. CDR1 and CDR2 from the germline V gene are MGHDK and SYGVNS. The data were obtained in a study of shared T cell receptors in the human thymus. The assay was immunoSEQ multiplex PCR, and TCRdb's table has in-frame clones only and misses some. The data show hundreds of thousands of clones, 70% to 80% seen once. Separately, the same data were catalogued under a study of human thymus T cells. According to that study: Thymic tissue was derived from resections collected during corrective heart surgery. Seemingly biased V and J gene usage marked thymic and blood repertoires. Highly overlapping thymic repertoires in unrelated individuals were reported by related research.

The chain combines TRBV25-1 with TRBJ2-7; D perhaps matches TRBD2 (6 bases). The specimen was thymocytes. This TCR was sampled from a boy under two years old with a congenital heart defect. The CDR3 region is CASSESGGRRTYEQYF. In DNA form, the CDR3 reads TGTGCCAGCAGTGAATCGGGTGGGAGGAGGACCTACGAGCAGTACTTC.